Shown below are 11 T cell receptor beta chains from a single sample sequenced in a study of PD-1 blockade in classical Hodgkin lymphoma (dated by TCRdb to the early 2020s). The meaning of the sample's time point label: newly diagnosed, previously untreated cHL patient sample. A Miltenyi CD4+ T cell isolation kit was used for magnetic negative selection to purify CD4+ T cells from thawed PBMCs. Libraries came from the immunoSEQ multiplex PCR assay. Imported from immuneACCESS, the table was reduced by TCRdb to in-frame sequences with V and J called. These copies leave out some clones; in studies compared against another copy, an unresolved V gene accounts for under half, and the cause of the remainder is not known. Across this sample there are about 35,000 clones, with around nine tenths seen only once. Approximately 0.22% of the sample goes to the ten largest clones. Sequencing was carried out using CD4+ T cells from blood. These receptor sequences come from a human donor with classical Hodgkin lymphoma.

The V gene is TRBV19, the J gene TRBJ2-7; tentatively, D is TRBD2 (6 bases). This CDR3 contains 15 residues. The ends were cut back, 7 bases at V and 2 bases at J, with 18 bases in the middle. CDR1 LNHDA and CDR2 SQIVND come from the germline V gene (reference sequence). Here the CDR3 reads CASTSGGIDTYEQYF. The DNA of the CDR3 is TGTGCCAGTACCTCTGGGGGGATAGACACCTACGAGCAGTACTTC.

This chain connects TRBV7-9 to TRBJ1-2; D unresolved. V was shortened by 5 bases and J by 2 bases, with 12 bases between the two germline ends. Germline V gives CDR1 SEHNR, CDR2 FQNEAQ (reference sequence). The CDR3 is made up of 14 amino acids. The CDR3 nucleotides read TGTGCCAGCAGCAAGACGGCCCCAAACTATGGCTACACCTTC. It translates to CASSKTAPNYGYTF. The full variable domain, its missing parts supplied by reference TRBV7-9 and TRBJ1-2, is DTGVSQNPRHKITKRGQNVTFRCDPISEHNRLYWYRQTLGQGPEFLTYFQNEAQLEKSRLLSDRFSAERPKGSFSTLEIQRTEQGDSAMYLCASSKTAPNYGYTFGSGTRLTVV.

The table lists this clone with a few counts. The CDR3 sequence is CASSPADTTPYTF. The CDR3 nucleotides read TGTGCCAGCAGCCCCGCAGACACAACACCGTACACCTTC. The chain uses TRBV7-8 and TRBJ1-2; D gene uncertain. V lost 5 bases to trimming and J lost 11 bases, with 18 bases between them. The length of the CDR3 is 13 residues. CDR1 and CDR2 (germline): SGHVS, FQNEAQ.

This sequence joins TRBV19 and TRBJ1-1; the D gene is possibly TRBD1 (6 bases). Germline V gene sequence: CDR1 LNHDA, CDR2 SQIVND (reference sequence). Between the trimmed V and J ends, which lost 6 bases and 1 base, there was a span of 12 bases. The CDR3 sequence is 14 residues long. In DNA, the CDR3 is TGTGCCAGTAGCCTCGGGACAAAGAACACTGAAGCTTTCTTT. It specifies CASSLGTKNTEAFF.

The rearrangement joins TRBV5-1 to TRBJ1-3; no clear D. The CDR3 runs to 17 residues. V was cut by 0 bases and J by 0 bases, with 13 bases left in between. Germline V gives CDR1 SGHRS, CDR2 YFSETQ. CDR3 amino acids: CASSLADTRHSGNTIYF. The CDR3 DNA follows: TGCGCCAGCAGCTTGGCCGACACTCGCCACTCTGGAAACACCATATATTTT.

This sequence joins TRBV7-9 and TRBJ2-2, with D unclear. V was pared by 0 bases and J by 5 bases, with 7 bases between. From germline, CDR1 is SEHNR and CDR2 FQNEAQ (reference sequence). The CDR3 is made up of 14 amino acids. This CDR3 is CASSLAPNTGELFF. CDR3 sequence (DNA): TGTGCCAGCAGCTTAGCCCCCAATACCGGGGAGCTGTTTTTT.

The chain links TRBV20-1 to TRBJ2-3, with no clear D. The V gene's germline CDR1 is DFQATT and CDR2 SNEGSKA (reference sequence). Trimming cost V 6 bases and J 2 bases, with 6 bases left between them. The CDR3 has 11 residues. For the CDR3, the DNA is TGCAGTGCCGCTGTCACAGATACGCAGTATTTT. Translating gives CSAAVTDTQYF.

The CDR3 reads CASRPFTGGGTEAFF. The CDR3 bases are TGCGCCAGCAGACCTTTTACAGGAGGAGGAACTGAAGCTTTCTTT. V gene TRBV5-1 combines with J gene TRBJ1-1; tentatively, D is TRBD1 (5 bases). The CDR3 totals 15 residues. The germline CDR1 and CDR2 sequences are SGHRS and YFSETQ. V shed 5 bases and J shed 5 bases, with 19 bases lying between them.

CDR3 DNA: TGCGCCAGCAGTGGGCCCACTAGCGGGAAGGGAGTAGTTCTCTCCTACAATGAGCAGTTCTTC. Amino acids: CASSGPTSGKGVVLSYNEQFF. This chain joins TRBV10-2 and TRBJ2-1; 10 nucleotides align to TRBD2. The CDR3 is 21 residues long. Trimming took 4 bases from V and 0 from J; bases not matched to a gene: 18. Germline V gene data show CDR1 as WSHSY and CDR2 as SAAADI.

The V call is TRBV9, the J call TRBJ1-2; D is possibly TRBD1 (5 bases). V was trimmed by 0 bases and J by 4 bases, leaving 16 bases between them. CDR3 size: 16 residues. Per germline, CDR1 SGDLS and CDR2 YYNGEE. The CDR3 loop is CASSVAGGGGVYGYTF. The DNA of the CDR3 is TGTGCCAGCAGCGTAGCTGGTGGGGGAGGTGTCTATGGCTACACCTTC.

The J gene is TRBJ2-6, the V gene TRBV5-1; weak D call: TRBD1 (6 bases). The CDR3 sequence is 15 residues long. The germline gives CDR1 SGHRS, CDR2 YFSETQ. V dropped 4 bases and J dropped 2 bases, with 10 bases sitting between them. The CDR3 loop is CASSQGGTGANVLTF. The CDR3 DNA follows: TGCGCCAGCAGCCAAGGGGGAACTGGGGCCAACGTCCTGACTTTC.